What follows are 24 T cell receptor beta chains derived from one specimen sequenced in a study of CD8+CD57+ T cells in acquired aplastic anemia. Sequencing involved patients with CD8+CD57+ cell expansion previously shown by flow cytometry. Genomic DNA, the template, was used for profiling of the TCR beta VDJ and CDR3. TCRdb passed the reads through MiXCR, listing each CDR3 protein once. This table has around 200,000 distinct CDR3 sequences, about three fifths appearing once. Material for sequencing was sorted CD4+, CD8+, or CD8+CD57+ T cells (not recorded which) from PBMCs. Receptors were obtained from a human donor with aplastic anemia.

V and J are TRBV20-1 and TRBJ2-5; the D gene is possibly TRBD2 (6 bases). The CDR3 extends over 15 amino acids. Per germline, CDR1 DFQATT and CDR2 SNEGSKA (reference sequence). Trimming shortened V by 6 bases and J by 2 bases, and 19 bases separated the two germline ends. This chain's CDR3 is CSAFLHRDSQETQYF. For the CDR3, the DNA is TGCAGTGCCTTCCTACACCGGGACTCACAAGAGACCCAGTACTTC.

The chain carries TRBV7-2 and TRBJ2-1; 11 bases line up with TRBD2. Per the germline V gene, CDR1 is SGHTA and CDR2 is FQGNSA. V shed 5 bases and J 5 bases; nucleotides not matched to a gene: 5. There are 15 residues in the CDR3. As DNA, the CDR3 is TGTGCCAGCAGCGATAGCGGGAGGGTCCACAATGAGCAGTTCTTC. Protein: CASSDSGRVHNEQFF.

V and J are TRBV7-8 and TRBJ1-5, with 7 bases matching TRBD1. The CDR3 runs to 14 residues. Germline trimming cut 5 bases from V and 7 bases from J; bases unmatched to any gene: 8. Per the germline V gene, CDR1 is SGHVS and CDR2 is FQNEAQ. The CDR3 DNA sequence: TGTGCCAGCAGCCCGGGACAGCCGCAACAGCCCCAGCATTTT. Amino acids: CASSPGQPQQPQHF.

The chain is built from TRBV7-3 and TRBJ2-3; 8 bases line up with TRBD2. Per the germline V gene, CDR1 is SGHTA and CDR2 is FQGTGA. The CDR3 is 15 amino acids. The V segment lost 4 bases and the J segment 1 base; nucleotides outside the gene matches: 4. The CDR3 nucleotides are TGTGCCAGCAGCTCCGACGGGGGGGGCACAGATACGCAGTATTTT. It specifies CASSSDGGGTDTQYF.

The rearrangement links TRBV10-2 to TRBJ1-1; D is undetermined. The germline CDR1 and CDR2 sequences are WSHSY and SAAADI. CDR3 size: 14 residues. Trimming left V 4 bases short and J 1 base short, with 10 bases between. This chain's CDR3 is CASSVTVENTEAFF. The DNA for the CDR3 is TGCGCCAGCAGTGTTACAGTCGAGAACACTGAAGCTTTCTTT.

The chain is built from TRBV20-1 and TRBJ2-7; TRBD2 might be the D (5 bases). Trimming stripped 3 bases from V and 2 bases from J, with 11 bases between. Germline CDR1 DFQATT, CDR2 SNEGSKA (reference sequence). The CDR3 runs to 13 residues. The CDR3 region is CSASRGDPYEQYF. CDR3 in DNA: TGCAGTGCTAGTCGGGGTGATCCCTACGAGCAGTACTTC.

This rearrangement joins TRBV29-1 to TRBJ2-3; no reliable D call. Germline CDR1 SQVTM, CDR2 ANQGSEA. This CDR3 contains 16 residues. Between the trimmed V and J ends, which lost 6 bases and 4 bases, there was a span of 23 bases. CDR3 amino acids: CSVLLGQARLADTQYF. CDR3 DNA sequence: TGCAGCGTACTTTTAGGGCAGGCTAGATTGGCAGATACGCAGTATTTT.

The V call is TRBV5-1, the J call TRBJ1-2, with 8 bases lining up with TRBD1. The V gene end was trimmed by 0 bases and the J gene end by 6 bases; junction bases not matched to a gene: 4. Germline-derived CDR1 and CDR2 are SGHRS and YFSETQ. CDR3 length: 14 residues. CDR3 DNA sequence: TGCGCCAGCAGCTTGGCCCCGGACAGGGATGGCTACACCTTC. Its translation: CASSLAPDRDGYTF.

This clonotype was observed at least ten times. V usage is TRBV6-1 and J usage is TRBJ2-2; no definite D call. Germline CDR1 and CDR2: MNHNS and SASEGT. V shed 8 bases and J shed 1 base, with 14 bases lying between them. This CDR3 contains 15 residues. CDR3 region: CASSRERWNTGELFF. CDR3 in DNA: TGTGCCAGCTCACGTGAGAGATGGAACACCGGGGAGCTGTTTTTT.

This clonotype appeared a single time. The V and J genes are TRBV29-1 and TRBJ1-4; no firm D call. The CDR3 is 13 residues long. Between the trimmed V and J ends, which lost 6 bases and 5 bases, there was a span of 13 bases. CDR1 is SQVTM and CDR2 is ANQGSEA in the germline V gene. The CDR3 DNA follows: TGCAGCGTCCTCCTCTCCCGAAATGAAAAACTGTTTTTT. Protein product: CSVLLSRNEKLFF. The entire variable domain, with the rest obtained from reference TRBV29-1 and TRBJ1-4, is as follows: SAVISQKPSRDICQRGTSLTIQCQVDSQVTMMFWYRQQPGQSLTLIATANQGSEATYESGFVIDKFPISRPNLTFSTLTVSNMSPEDSSIYLCSVLLSRNEKLFFGSGTQLSVL.

The chain employs TRBV7-9 and TRBJ1-2; D is unresolved. The CDR3 contains 13 residues. Germline V CDR1 and CDR2: SEHNR, FQNEAQ (reference sequence). V was shortened by 6 bases and J by 4 bases, with 12 bases between the two germline ends. In nucleotides, the CDR3 is TGTGCCAGCAGGGCGGATTTGAGCTATGGCTACACCTTC. This gives the protein CASRADLSYGYTF.

Ten or more counts support this clonotype. V and J are TRBV5-1 and TRBJ2-7; 8 positions match TRBD1. This CDR3 spans 13 amino acids. Germline CDR1 reads SGHRS; CDR2 reads YFSETQ. The J segment lost 7 bases and the V segment lost 4 bases, leaving 7 bases of the junction unmatched. In nucleotides, the CDR3 is TGCGCCAGCAGCCTGGACAGGGTTTCGGAGCAGTACTTC. It is translated as CASSLDRVSEQYF. Together with reference TRBV5-1 and TRBJ2-7, the CDR3 gives the full variable domain: KAGVTQTPRYLIKTRGQQVTLSCSPISGHRSVSWYQQTPGQGLQFLFEYFSETQRNKGNFPGRFSGRQFSNSRSEMNVSTLELGDSALYLCASSLDRVSEQYFGPGTRLTVT.

This clonotype was detected only a few times. The genes are TRBV7-9 and TRBJ1-1; the D is unclear. This CDR3 has 12 amino acids. V was clipped by 6 bases and J by 0 bases, with 5 bases between them. From germline, CDR1 is SEHNR and CDR2 FQNEAQ (reference sequence). The CDR3 sequence: CASSYLNTEAFF. The CDR3 DNA is TGTGCCAGCAGTTACTTGAACACTGAAGCTTTCTTT.

This clonotype was detected only once. The V and J genes are TRBV7-2 and TRBJ1-1; no definite D call. CDR3 length: 14 residues. The germline V gene encodes CDR1 SGHTA and CDR2 FQGNSA. Trimming pared 1 base from V and 10 bases from J, leaving 16 bases between. The CDR3 here is CASSLGRVPTVAFF. The CDR3 DNA reads TGTGCCAGCAGCTTAGGTAGGGTTCCAACGGTAGCTTTCTTT. Variable domain in full (rest from reference TRBV7-2 and TRBJ1-1): GAGVSQSPSNKVTEKGKDVELRCDPISGHTALYWYRQSLGQGLEFLIYFQGNSAPDKSGLPSDRFSAERTGGSVSTLTIQRTQQEDSAVYLCASSLGRVPTVAFFGQGTRLTVV.

V usage is TRBV3-1 and J usage is TRBJ2-5, with D maybe TRBD1 (5 bases). The CDR3 has 13 residues. V shed 4 bases and J shed 4 bases, with 10 bases lying between them. In germline, CDR1 is LGHDT, CDR2 YNNKEL (reference sequence). The CDR3 DNA sequence: TGTGCCAGCAGCCTTAGACAGAGAGAGACCCAGTACTTC. Translated, it gives CASSLRQRETQYF.

The V and J genes are TRBV10-3 and TRBJ2-3, with a weak D call TRBD2 (5 bases). V gave up 8 bases and J gave up 2 bases, with 11 bases separating them. This CDR3 has 13 residues. The germline CDR1 and CDR2 sequences are ENHRY and SYGVKD. The DNA of the CDR3 is TGTGCCATCTCGGAGGCATTCACAGATACGCAGTATTTT. This gives the protein CAISEAFTDTQYF.

This clonotype has more than one count but fewer than ten. The chain joins TRBV10-3 to TRBJ1-1; D is possibly TRBD1 (5 bases). Trimming took 3 bases from V and 4 from J, leaving 12 bases between them. This CDR3 has 14 amino acids. Germline V lookup: CDR1 ENHRY, CDR2 SYGVKD. In DNA, the CDR3 is TGTGCCATCAGTGAATCCGGGGCAGGCACTGAAGCTTTCTTT. Encoded protein: CAISESGAGTEAFF.

There are many counts of this clonotype. This chain uses TRBV6-1 with TRBJ2-2; D perhaps matches TRBD1 (6 bases). With 1 base removed from V and 5 bases from J, the gap between germline ends came to 14 bases. This CDR3 is 16 amino acids long. CDR1 and CDR2 from the germline V gene are MNHNS and SASEGT. CDR3 amino acids: CASSEVPGRGTGELFF. The CDR3 DNA reads TGTGCCAGCAGTGAAGTTCCAGGCAGGGGTACCGGGGAGCTGTTTTTT.

The chain joins TRBV24-1 to TRBJ2-5, with TRBD2 identical over 9 bases. Trimming removed 4 bases from V and 5 bases from J; junction bases left unmatched: 4. Germline CDR1 and CDR2: KGHDR and SFDVKD. The CDR3 is made up of 14 amino acids. The CDR3 reads CATSDSGLAETQYF. CDR3 DNA: TGTGCCACCAGTGACTCGGGACTAGCCGAGACCCAGTACTTC.

The chain couples TRBV12-3 or TRBV12-4 to TRBJ2-1; TRBD1 is a possible D gene (5 bases). The CDR3 extends over 13 amino acids. V was cut by 3 bases and J by 5 bases, with 8 bases left in between. CDR3 in amino acids: CASSLGQHNEQFF. CDR3 sequence (DNA): TGTGCCAGCAGTTTGGGGCAGCACAATGAGCAGTTCTTC.

This rearrangement joins TRBV19 to TRBJ2-5; unclear D gene. This CDR3 comprises 14 residues. Trimming cost V 3 bases and J 1 base, with 9 bases left between them. Germline CDR1 is LNHDA and CDR2 is SQIVND (reference sequence). The DNA of the CDR3 is TGTGCCAGTAGTATGCGCAGAACCCAAGAGACCCAGTACTTC. As protein: CASSMRRTQETQYF.

The chain employs TRBV7-9 and TRBJ1-1; no clear D gene. The CDR3 sequence is 13 residues long. Per germline, CDR1 SEHNR and CDR2 FQNEAQ (reference sequence). With 1 base removed from V and 9 bases from J, the gap between germline ends came to 12 bases. This CDR3 reads CASSLGINPQAFF. DNA of the CDR3: TGTGCCAGCAGCTTAGGGATTAATCCCCAAGCTTTCTTT.

Only a few counts were recorded for this clonotype. The rearrangement links TRBV30 to TRBJ1-1, with D unclear. This CDR3 region has 11 residues. Germline assignment: CDR1 GTSNPN and CDR2 SVGIG (reference sequence). The V end lost 4 bases, the J end lost 2 bases, and 5 bases lay between the germline ends. CDR3 sequence (DNA): TGTGCCTGGATGGTTAACACTGAAGCTTTCTTT. It translates to CAWMVNTEAFF.

The chain joins TRBV7-6 to TRBJ2-7; tentative D call: TRBD2 (5 bases). CDR3 length equals 15 residues. Germline V lookup: CDR1 SGHVS, CDR2 FNYEAQ. The germline V and J ends were trimmed by 5 bases and 4 bases, with 18 bases remaining between them. CDR3 in amino acids: CASSPPASGLYEQYF. In DNA form, the CDR3 reads TGTGCCAGCAGCCCCCCCGCCAGCGGCCTATACGAGCAGTACTTC.